These 16 T cell receptor beta chains came from one sample sequenced in a study of T cell repertoires in cytomegalovirus infection. The antigens for these receptors are not known. TCRdb reprocessed the reads with MiXCR, giving one entry per CDR3 protein. Here the sample spans around 69,000 distinct CDR3 sequences, approximately 20% being singletons. This sample comprised CD8+ T cells from cultured PBMCs, obtained from culture after CMV antigen stimulation. The source of these receptors is a human donor in good health (CMV status not recorded). Some clones in this sample may be carry-over from other donors' samples.

This chain connects TRBV20-1 to TRBJ1-1; 8 bases align to TRBD1. Losses at the gene ends were 0 bases for V and 3 bases for J; bases not matched to a gene: 6. Germline values: CDR1 DFQATT, CDR2 SNEGSKA (reference sequence). This CDR3 has 15 residues. Here the CDR3 reads CSARDTGGWYTEAFF. In DNA, the CDR3 is TGCAGTGCTAGAGATACAGGGGGTTGGTACACTGAAGCTTTCTTT.

The V and J genes are TRBV9 and TRBJ1-1; D unclear. CDR1 and CDR2 from the germline V gene are SGDLS and YYNGEE. The V gene lost 4 bases and the J gene lost 1 base, with 11 bases spanning the gap. The CDR3 contains 14 residues. CDR3 amino acids: CASSRAASNTEAFF. For the CDR3, the DNA is TGTGCCAGCAGCCGGGCAGCCTCGAACACTGAAGCTTTCTTT.

This clonotype was observed a handful of times. The chain carries TRBV12-3 or TRBV12-4 and TRBJ2-1; D is tentatively TRBD1 or TRBD2 (5 bases each). The V end lost 6 bases, the J end lost 7 bases, and 25 bases lay between the germline ends. CDR3 length equals 17 residues. The CDR3 loop is CASRTTRQINPGNEQFF. CDR3 coding DNA: TGTGCCAGCAGAACTACCCGACAGATAAATCCGGGAAATGAGCAGTTCTTC.

This clonotype appeared many times. J is TRBJ2-7 and V is TRBV4-3, with D perhaps matching TRBD1 (5 bases). In germline, CDR1 is LGHNA, CDR2 YSLEER. The CDR3 runs to 15 residues. Trimming cost V 0 bases and J 1 base, with 10 bases left between them. CDR3 sequence: CASSQEDTLSYEQYF. DNA for the CDR3: TGCGCCAGCAGCCAAGAGGACACGCTATCCTACGAGCAGTACTTC.

Only a few counts were recorded for this clonotype. The genes are TRBV7-2 and TRBJ1-1; 7 bases map to TRBD1. With V trimmed by 3 bases and J by 0 bases, 4 bases remained unmatched. Germline CDR1 is SGHTA and CDR2 is FQGNSA. The CDR3 runs 15 residues. In DNA, the CDR3 is TGTGCCAGCAGCTTCCAGGGGGTAATGAACACTGAAGCTTTCTTT. Its protein is CASSFQGVMNTEAFF. Using reference TRBV7-2 and TRBJ1-1 for the parts outside the CDR3, the full variable domain is GAGVSQSPSNKVTEKGKDVELRCDPISGHTALYWYRQSLGQGLEFLIYFQGNSAPDKSGLPSDRFSAERTGGSVSTLTIQRTQQEDSAVYLCASSFQGVMNTEAFFGQGTRLTVV.

This clonotype showed up just once. The genes are TRBV27 and TRBJ1-1; D not certain. This CDR3 has 12 residues. In germline, CDR1 is MNHEY, CDR2 SMNVEV (reference sequence). Between the trimmed V and J ends, which lost 5 bases and 11 bases, there was a span of 15 bases. The CDR3 region has the DNA TGTGCCAGCAGTCCCAAACCCAATGAGGCTTTCTTT. Encoded protein: CASSPKPNEAFF.

This clonotype has more than one count but fewer than ten. The chain carries TRBV7-9 and TRBJ2-1, with D possibly matching TRBD2 (6 bases). The CDR3 consists of 13 residues. V was trimmed by 6 bases and J by 14 bases, leaving 20 bases between them. Germline V gene data show CDR1 as SEHNR and CDR2 as FQNEAQ (reference sequence). Written as DNA, the CDR3 is TGTGCCAGCAGATCCGGCGGGACCCCCGATGAGTTCTTC. It encodes CASRSGGTPDEFF.

This clonotype has more than one count but fewer than ten. The chain is built from TRBV4-3 and TRBJ2-1; D may be TRBD1 (6 bases). This CDR3 region has 15 residues. V lost 4 bases, J lost 8 bases, and 18 bases lay in between. The germline V gene has CDR1 LGHNA and CDR2 YSLEER. DNA of the CDR3: TGCGCCAGCAGCCCCCCACGGGCAGGGGTGGATGAGCAGTTCTTC. Its translation: CASSPPRAGVDEQFF.

The chain is built from TRBV7-2 and TRBJ2-3; D remains unclear. Germline lookup yields CDR1 SGHTA and CDR2 FQGNSA. Trimming stripped 5 bases from V and 2 bases from J, with 17 bases between. The CDR3 is 16 residues long. This CDR3 reads CASSPHPGGFTDTQYF. CDR3 bases: TGTGCCAGCAGCCCCCACCCTGGCGGTTTCACAGATACGCAGTATTTT.

This clonotype was seen only a few times. The CDR3 bases are TGTGCCAGCAGCTTACGGCCGGGGGGAGATGACAGGGATACGCAGTATTTT. Translation gives CASSLRPGGDDRDTQYF. This chain joins TRBV7-3 and TRBJ2-3; D perhaps matches TRBD2 (7 bases). V was cut by 2 bases and J by 6 bases, with 21 bases left in between. Germline assignment: CDR1 SGHTA and CDR2 FQGTGA. The CDR3 consists of 17 residues.

J is TRBJ1-1 and V is TRBV11-2, with 7 nucleotides matching TRBD1. The CDR3 totals 14 residues. Unmatched junction bases numbered 2, after V lost 4 bases and J lost 0 bases. Germline-derived CDR1 and CDR2 are SGHAT and FQNNGV. CDR3 loop: CASSSQGVNTEAFF. In DNA form, the CDR3 reads TGTGCCAGCAGCTCCCAGGGGGTGAACACTGAAGCTTTCTTT.

This clonotype has just a few counts. The gene calls are TRBV5-6 and TRBJ1-6; D is unresolved. The CDR3 covers 14 residues. Trimming stripped 0 bases from V and 10 bases from J, with 11 bases between. Germline V gene lookup returns CDR1 SGHDT and CDR2 YYEEEE. CDR3 sequence (DNA): TGTGCCAGCAGCTTGGAAGTAGAAGGGTCACCCCTCCACTTT. It codes for CASSLEVEGSPLHF.

This sequence joins TRBV6-5 and TRBJ2-7, with D perhaps TRBD2 (5 bases). Germline CDR1 and CDR2: MNHEY and SVGAGI. The CDR3 contains 12 residues. Trimming removed 7 bases from V and 9 bases from J, with 16 bases in between. CDR3 nucleotides: TGTGCCAGCAATTCTGGGATAAGCGGGCAGTACTTC. This gives the protein CASNSGISGQYF.

The V and J genes are TRBV7-9 and TRBJ2-7; 7 bases agree with TRBD1. This CDR3 has 17 amino acids. V lost 1 base to trimming and J lost 2 bases; unmatched junction nucleotides: 11. In germline, CDR1 is SEHNR, CDR2 FQNEAQ (reference sequence). CDR3 bases: TGTGCCAGCAGCTTAGGGAAAGGGGGACAGACAGCCTACGAGCAGTACTTC. Translating it yields CASSLGKGGQTAYEQYF.

The chain carries TRBV7-9 and TRBJ2-7; possibly TRBD2 for D (6 bases). V was pared by 2 bases and J by 3 bases, with 11 bases between. The CDR3 runs to 14 residues. CDR1 SEHNR and CDR2 FQNEAQ come from the germline V gene (reference sequence). CDR3 sequence: CASSLPGLNYEQYF. DNA for the CDR3: TGTGCCAGCAGCTTACCGGGACTCAACTACGAGCAGTACTTC.

The rearrangement uses TRBV6-5 and TRBJ2-1; weak D call: TRBD1 (6 bases). This CDR3 contains 13 residues. Germline CDR1 and CDR2: MNHEY and SVGAGI. The V and J ends lost 4 bases and 6 bases respectively, with 10 bases between them. CDR3 coding DNA: TGTGCCAGCAGTTCTAAAGGGGGCAATGAGCAGTTCTTC. Its protein product is CASSSKGGNEQFF.